This T cell receptor beta chain was recorded in a study of T and B cells in COVID-19 patients. For the study at large: Peripheral blood came from COVID-19 patients with active infection or after recovery. Of under 25 active-infection patients, about a dozen were critically ill with mechanical ventilation or extracorporeal membrane oxygenation.

This clonotype is deemed medium-sized (0.01 to 0.1%). TRB was amplified from about 260-540 ng of blood genomic DNA. Multiplex PCR with BIOMED2 TRB-A/B primer pools amplified TRB rearrangements. TCRdb independently ran MiXCR on the multiplex PCR reads; one entry per CDR3 protein. The data hold under 6,000 distinct CDR3 sequences, with 27% observed a single time. CDR1 and CDR2 from the germline V gene are SGHRS and YFSETQ. Trimming left V 4 bases short and J 2 bases short, with 11 bases between. The CDR3 is 14 residues long. The receptor's source is a human donor with active COVID-19. This chain links TRBV5-1 with TRBJ2-3; no reliable D call. The sample consisted of blood. The CDR3 sequence: CASSLDLSTDTQYF. The CDR3 nucleotides are TGCGCCAGCAGCCTTGACCTTTCCACAGATACGCAGTATTTT.